These 29 T cell receptor beta chains came from one sample sequenced in a study of blood T cell repertoires in COVID-19. Method: immunoSEQ multiplex PCR; TCRdb's copy keeps in-frame clones and lacks some. This table holds over 450,000 clones, roughly nine tenths found once. Input material: peripheral blood. These receptors originate from a man younger than 35 with COVID-19, enrolled during active disease.

This chain uses TRBV12-5 with TRBJ2-1, with D perhaps TRBD2 (6 bases). V shed 5 bases and J shed 12 bases, with 17 bases lying between them. The CDR3 spans 13 residues. In germline, CDR1 is LGHNT, CDR2 FRNRAP. CDR3 loop: CASGPGTPPRQFF. The CDR3 coding sequence is TGTGCTAGTGGTCCCGGGACTCCCCCTCGGCAGTTCTTC. The whole variable domain, remainder taken from reference TRBV12-5 and TRBJ2-1, is DARVTQTPRHKVTEMGQEVTMRCQPILGHNTVFWYRQTMMQGLELLAYFRNRAPLDDSGMPKDRFSAEMPDATLATLKIQPSEPRDSAVYFCASGPGTPPRQFFGPGTRLTVL.

This clone was counted a few times. The chain recombines TRBV10-2 with TRBJ2-7, with 9 nucleotides matching TRBD2. This CDR3 contains 15 residues. Germline V gene sequence: CDR1 WSHSY, CDR2 SAAADI. The trim removed 6 bases at V and 0 bases at J, leaving 6 bases unmatched. In DNA, the CDR3 is TGCGCCAGCAGGACCCTAGCGGGGAGCTCCTACGAGCAGTACTTC. Its protein product is CASRTLAGSSYEQYF.

V usage is TRBV19 and J usage is TRBJ1-1; 10 bases align to TRBD1. Germline CDR1 LNHDA, CDR2 SQIVND (reference sequence). The J segment lost 7 bases and the V segment lost 5 bases, leaving 7 bases of the junction unmatched. The CDR3 covers 14 residues. The CDR3: CASSVDRGHGEAFF. Here the CDR3 DNA reads TGTGCCAGTAGTGTCGACAGGGGGCACGGTGAAGCTTTCTTT.

The J gene is TRBJ2-1, the V gene TRBV6-5, with a possible D match to TRBD2 (5 bases). The V end lost 5 bases, the J end lost 5 bases, and 13 bases lay between the germline ends. CDR3 length: 14 amino acids. The V gene's germline CDR1 is MNHEY and CDR2 SVGAGI. CDR3 bases: TGTGCCAGCAGTCGGGATCGACGGAACAATGAGCAGTTCTTC. Translation gives CASSRDRRNNEQFF.

The chain combines TRBV21-1 with TRBJ1-6. TRBV21-1 is classified as a pseudogene. CDR3 length equals 16 residues. CDR3 amino acids: CASSTCPSSYNSPLHF. CDR3 coding DNA: TGTGCCAGCAGCACATGCCCGAGCTCCTATAATTCACCCCTCCACTTT.

The chain employs TRBV19 and TRBJ1-5; 7 bases match TRBD1. The CDR3 is 17 residues long. Trimming removed 3 bases from V and 0 bases from J; junction bases left unmatched: 8. Germline V gives CDR1 LNHDA, CDR2 SQIVND (reference sequence). CDR3 loop: CASSIGAPGGSNQPQHF. The CDR3 DNA is TGTGCCAGTAGTATCGGTGCGCCAGGGGGTAGCAATCAGCCCCAGCATTTT.

This chain connects TRBV13 to TRBJ2-7; 15 nucleotides align to TRBD2. J lost 6 bases, V lost 5 bases, and 5 bases had no gene match. CDR3 length: 15 residues. Germline assignment: CDR1 PRHDT and CDR2 FYEKMQ (reference sequence). Written as DNA, the CDR3 is TGTGCCAGCAGCAGAGGACTAGCGGGGGGGCTCGAGCAGTACTTC. The encoded protein is CASSRGLAGGLEQYF.

This chain connects TRBV7-2 to TRBJ2-7; D gene ambiguous. Trimming shortened V by 1 base and J by 3 bases, and 10 bases separated the two germline ends. The germline gives CDR1 SGHTA, CDR2 FQGNSA. This CDR3 comprises 14 residues. DNA of the CDR3: TGTGCCAGCAGCTTAGGACTCCTTTACTACGAGCAGTACTTC. This gives the protein CASSLGLLYYEQYF.

This clone was counted once. The sample has other DNA sequences that encode this CDR3 too. The chain carries TRBV27 and TRBJ2-5; TRBD1 matches at 8 bases. Looked up from germline, CDR1 is MNHEY and CDR2 is SMNVEV (reference sequence). The CDR3 runs to 13 residues. V shed 2 bases, J shed 4 bases, and the junction held 0 bases outside the gene matches. CDR3 in amino acids: CASSLQGAETQYF. DNA for the CDR3: TGTGCCAGCAGTTTACAGGGGGCAGAGACCCAGTACTTC.

CDR3 sequence reads: CASSETGIADIQYF. Written as DNA, the CDR3 is TGTGCCAGCAGTGAAACAGGGATCGCGGACATTCAGTACTTC. J is TRBJ2-4 and V is TRBV2; tentative D call: TRBD1 (6 bases). The V gene lost 2 bases and the J gene lost 8 bases, with 13 bases spanning the gap. Germline CDR1 and CDR2: SNHLY and FYNNEI. CDR3 length: 14 amino acids.

The J gene is TRBJ2-7, the V gene TRBV4-2; TRBD2 agrees at 8 bases. V trimming: 3 bases; J trimming: 10 bases; junction bases outside the gene matches: 5. CDR3 length: 12 amino acids. Germline V lookup: CDR1 LGHNA, CDR2 YNFKEQ. The CDR3 sequence: CASSHERGSQYF. DNA of the CDR3: TGTGCCAGCAGCCATGAGCGGGGGTCACAGTACTTC.

The rearrangement joins TRBV10-3 to TRBJ2-3; 9 bases agree with TRBD2. V was clipped by 0 bases and J by 2 bases; unmatched bases: 0. The CDR3 spans 15 residues. Germline values: CDR1 ENHRY, CDR2 SYGVKD. The CDR3 DNA follows: TGTGCCATCAGTGAGTCGGGACTAGCCACAGATACGCAGTATTTT. The encoded protein is CAISESGLATDTQYF.

The chain joins TRBV12-3 or TRBV12-4 to TRBJ1-1; D is perhaps TRBD1 (6 bases). Trimming cost V 6 bases and J 0 bases, with 8 bases left between them. The CDR3 runs to 13 residues. The CDR3 loop is CASSGQLNTEAFF. The DNA for the CDR3 is TGTGCCAGCAGCGGACAGCTGAACACTGAAGCTTTCTTT.

The rearrangement uses TRBV6-5 and TRBJ1-2; D is ambiguous. This CDR3 region has 15 residues. Germline CDR1 reads MNHEY; CDR2 reads SVGAGI. V was pared by 8 bases and J by 0 bases, with 16 bases between. DNA of the CDR3: TGTGCCAGCCTAGGCCGAGCGACTTCTAACTATGGCTACACCTTC. It yields the protein CASLGRATSNYGYTF.

This chain links TRBV10-2 with TRBJ2-2; possible D gene TRBD1, 5 bases. The V gene's germline CDR1 is WSHSY and CDR2 SAAADI. V lost 8 bases and J lost 6, with 10 bases in between. This CDR3 spans 12 amino acids. The CDR3 sequence: CASSQAPGELFF. For the CDR3, the DNA is TGCGCCAGCTCACAGGCTCCCGGGGAGCTGTTTTTT.

The gene calls are TRBV5-1 and TRBJ2-3; 7 positions match TRBD1. Germline CDR1 reads SGHRS; CDR2 reads YFSETQ. There are 15 residues in the CDR3. The V gene end was trimmed by 5 bases and the J gene end by 1 base; junction bases not matched to a gene: 7. Here the CDR3 reads CASSRGPSGTDTQYF. Here the CDR3 DNA reads TGCGCCAGCAGTAGGGGGCCGAGTGGCACAGATACGCAGTATTTT.

The chain has TRBV11-3 and TRBJ2-2; 9 nucleotides agree with TRBD2. V was pared by 1 base and J by 5 bases, with 14 bases of the junction left unmatched. The CDR3 is 19 residues long. Germline CDR1 reads SGHNT; CDR2 reads YENEEA. The CDR3 sequence is CASSLGSLLAGSLTGELFF. The CDR3 DNA is TGTGCCAGCAGCTTAGGGTCCCTACTAGCGGGCAGCTTAACCGGGGAGCTGTTTTTT.

This rearrangement joins TRBV14 to TRBJ1-1; no clear D gene. Trimming took off 0 bases at V and 11 bases at J, with 10 bases between the two ends. This CDR3 is built from 12 residues. Germline V gives CDR1 SGHDN, CDR2 FVKESK. CDR3 amino acids: CASSQDRRRAFF. The CDR3 DNA reads TGTGCCAGCAGCCAAGACAGGAGGAGGGCTTTCTTT.

This clone appeared a single time. The genes are TRBV7-9 and TRBJ2-5; the D gene is possibly TRBD2 (5 bases). CDR3 length: 15 residues. V shed 6 bases and J shed 1 base, with 15 bases lying between them. Germline V CDR1 and CDR2: SEHNR, FQNEAQ (reference sequence). The CDR3: CASSPEGGLQETQYF. The CDR3 coding sequence is TGTGCCAGCAGTCCCGAGGGCGGACTCCAAGAGACCCAGTACTTC.

The J gene is TRBJ1-1, the V gene TRBV3-1 (or the pseudogene TRBV3-2); the D gene is possibly TRBD1 (6 bases). The V gene lost 2 bases and the J gene lost 1 base, with 11 bases spanning the gap. Germline values: CDR1 LGHDT, CDR2 YNNKEL (reference sequence). CDR3 length: 15 residues. CDR3 region: CASSQRQASNTEAFF. The CDR3, as DNA: TGTGCCAGCAGCCAACGACAGGCCTCGAACACTGAAGCTTTCTTT.

This chain connects TRBV5-1 to TRBJ2-2; TRBD2 matches at 7 bases. CDR3 size: 14 residues. The germline gives CDR1 SGHRS, CDR2 YFSETQ. The V gene end was trimmed by 4 bases and the J gene end by 6 bases; junction bases not matched to a gene: 6. The CDR3 sequence is CASSPREEAGELFF. In nucleotides, the CDR3 is TGCGCCAGCAGCCCTCGGGAGGAGGCCGGGGAGCTGTTTTTT.

The chain couples TRBV5-1 to TRBJ2-1, with D uncertain. CDR3 length: 12 residues. Trimming pared 0 bases from V and 6 bases from J, leaving 4 bases between. CDR1 is SGHRS and CDR2 is YFSETQ in the germline V gene. The CDR3 sequence is CASSLVRNEQFF. DNA of the CDR3: TGCGCCAGCAGCTTGGTCCGCAATGAGCAGTTCTTC.

This clone came up once. The J gene is TRBJ2-5, the V gene TRBV27, with D perhaps TRBD2 (6 bases). Trimming removed 4 bases from V and 5 bases from J, with 14 bases in between. Germline V gene data show CDR1 as MNHEY and CDR2 as SMNVEV (reference sequence). The CDR3 spans 14 residues. The CDR3 loop reads CASSSSAGWETQYF. The CDR3, as DNA: TGTGCCAGCAGTTCATCGGCGGGGTGGGAGACCCAGTACTTC.

The CDR3 nucleotides read TGTGCCAGCAGGAGGGTAGGAGCAGCCTACGAGCAGTACTTC. As protein: CASRRVGAAYEQYF. The genes are TRBV11-2 and TRBJ2-7; tentative D call: TRBD2 (5 bases). Germline V lookup: CDR1 SGHAT, CDR2 FQNNGV. The germline V and J ends were trimmed by 6 bases and 2 bases, with 14 bases remaining between them. The CDR3 contains 14 residues.

The rearrangement uses TRBV5-1 and TRBJ2-7; no firm D call. This CDR3 comprises 14 residues. V dropped 4 bases and J dropped 5 bases, with 16 bases sitting between them. Looked up from germline, CDR1 is SGHRS and CDR2 is YFSETQ. Here the CDR3 reads CASSLSTGNHEQYF. The CDR3, as DNA: TGCGCCAGCAGCCTGTCGACTGGCAACCACGAGCAGTACTTC.

The chain recombines TRBV6-5 with TRBJ1-2; perhaps TRBD1 as D (5 bases). Trimming cost V 0 bases and J 4 bases, with 12 bases left between them. CDR3 length: 15 amino acids. The V gene's germline CDR1 is MNHEY and CDR2 SVGAGI. This chain's CDR3 is CASSYSATEAYGYTF. The CDR3 region has the DNA TGTGCCAGCAGTTACTCGGCGACAGAGGCCTATGGCTACACCTTC.

The rearrangement links TRBV18 to TRBJ1-1, with TRBD1 matching 10 bases. The germline V gene has CDR1 KGHSH and CDR2 LQKENI. The CDR3 is 18 amino acids. With 6 bases clipped from V and 4 bases from J, the junction kept 17 bases outside the gene matches. The CDR3, as DNA: TGTGCCAGCTCGCTAACCGGGACAGGGGTTTTTGATAGCACTGAAGCTTTCTTT. Protein sequence: CASSLTGTGVFDSTEAFF.

V usage is TRBV3-1 (or the pseudogene TRBV3-2) and J usage is TRBJ2-5, with 10 bases aligning to TRBD2. Germline trimming cut 2 bases from V and 5 bases from J; bases unmatched to any gene: 5. CDR1 and CDR2 from the germline V gene are LGHDT and YNNKEL (reference sequence). This CDR3 spans 15 amino acids. The CDR3 DNA follows: TGTGCCAGCAGCCAAACTAGCGGGGCGGGGGAGACCCAGTACTTC. This sequence encodes CASSQTSGAGETQYF.

In this sample, this clone turned up once. Written as DNA, the CDR3 is TGTGCCAGTACTGATTACAGGGTTAATTCACCCCTCCACTTT. Residues: CASTDYRVNSPLHF. This chain joins TRBV19 and TRBJ1-6; perhaps TRBD1 as D (6 bases). CDR1 and CDR2 (germline): LNHDA, SQIVND (reference sequence). The germline V and J ends were trimmed by 7 bases and 6 bases, with 13 bases remaining between them. This CDR3 contains 14 residues.